The sequence of this T cell receptor (beta chain) was determined in a study of blood T cell repertoires in COVID-19. Study-level information: Spain, Italy and the United States supplied samples that represented acute and convalescent COVID-19.

Authors' methods: Amplification from reference gene primers served as the basis for estimated nucleated cell counts. TCRdb's copy holds only in-frame clones and misses some; the assay was immunoSEQ multiplex PCR. That table furnishes V, J and clone size, whereas the DNA furnished D and trimming. In the table there are around 150,000 clones, more than 75% of which are singletons. Losses at the gene ends were 4 bases for V and 4 bases for J; bases not matched to a gene: 7. The CDR3 totals 15 residues. CDR1 and CDR2 from the germline V gene are KGHDR and SFDVKD. The Seattle patients, enrolled during active infection, were followed longitudinally.

Material for sequencing was peripheral blood. The rearrangement joins TRBV24-1 to TRBJ2-5; 8 nucleotides match TRBD1. This receptor was obtained from a woman aged 60-75 years with COVID-19, enrolled during active disease. The chain's CDR3 is CATSEPDRGGETQYF. CDR3 nucleotide sequence: TGTGCCACCAGTGAACCTGACAGGGGAGGAGAGACCCAGTACTTC.